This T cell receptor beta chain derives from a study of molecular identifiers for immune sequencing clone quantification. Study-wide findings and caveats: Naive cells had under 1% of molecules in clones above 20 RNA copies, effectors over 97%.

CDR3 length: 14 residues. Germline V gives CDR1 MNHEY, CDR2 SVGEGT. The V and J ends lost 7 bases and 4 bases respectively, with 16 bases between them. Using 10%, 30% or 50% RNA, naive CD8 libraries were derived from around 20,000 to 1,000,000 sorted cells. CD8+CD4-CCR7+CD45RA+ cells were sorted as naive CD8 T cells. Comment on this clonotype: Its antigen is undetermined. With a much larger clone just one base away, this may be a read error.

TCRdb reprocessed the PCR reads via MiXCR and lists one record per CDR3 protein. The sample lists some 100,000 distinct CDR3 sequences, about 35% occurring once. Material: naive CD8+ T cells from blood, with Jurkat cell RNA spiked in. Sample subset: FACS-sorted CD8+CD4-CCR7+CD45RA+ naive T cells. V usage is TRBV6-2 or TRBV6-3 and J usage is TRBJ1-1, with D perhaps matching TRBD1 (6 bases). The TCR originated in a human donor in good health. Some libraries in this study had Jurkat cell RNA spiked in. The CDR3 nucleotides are TGTGCCAGCATCCCCGGACAGCGGAGCACTGAAGCTTTCTTT. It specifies CASIPGQRSTEAFF.